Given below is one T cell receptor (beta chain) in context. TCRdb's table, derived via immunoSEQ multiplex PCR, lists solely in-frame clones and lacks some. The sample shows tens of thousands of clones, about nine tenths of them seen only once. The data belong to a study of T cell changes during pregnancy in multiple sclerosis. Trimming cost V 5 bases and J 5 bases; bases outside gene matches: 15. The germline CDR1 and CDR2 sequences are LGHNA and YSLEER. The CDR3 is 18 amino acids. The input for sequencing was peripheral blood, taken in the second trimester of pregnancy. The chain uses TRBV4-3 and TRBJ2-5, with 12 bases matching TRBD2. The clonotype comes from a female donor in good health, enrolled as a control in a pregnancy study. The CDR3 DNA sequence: TGCGCCAGCAGCGAAAGGACTAGCGGGACCCCCGGGGGGGAGACCCAGTACTTC. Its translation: CASSERTSGTPGGETQYF.